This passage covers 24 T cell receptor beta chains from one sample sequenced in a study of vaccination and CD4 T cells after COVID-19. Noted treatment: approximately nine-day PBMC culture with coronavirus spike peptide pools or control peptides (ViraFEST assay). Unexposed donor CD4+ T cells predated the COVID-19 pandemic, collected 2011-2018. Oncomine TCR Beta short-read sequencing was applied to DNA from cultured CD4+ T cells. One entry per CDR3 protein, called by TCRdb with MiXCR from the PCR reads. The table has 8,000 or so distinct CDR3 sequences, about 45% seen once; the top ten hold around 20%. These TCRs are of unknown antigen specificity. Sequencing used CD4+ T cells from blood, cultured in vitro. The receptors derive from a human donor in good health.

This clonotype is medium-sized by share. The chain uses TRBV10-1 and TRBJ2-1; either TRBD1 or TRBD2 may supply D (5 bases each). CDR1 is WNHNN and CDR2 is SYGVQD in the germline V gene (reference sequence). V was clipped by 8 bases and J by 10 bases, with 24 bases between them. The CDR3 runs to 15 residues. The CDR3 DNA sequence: TGCGCCAGCGGACTCTACTCCGGGACCCTAAAAGAGCAGTTCTTC. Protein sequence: CASGLYSGTLKEQFF.

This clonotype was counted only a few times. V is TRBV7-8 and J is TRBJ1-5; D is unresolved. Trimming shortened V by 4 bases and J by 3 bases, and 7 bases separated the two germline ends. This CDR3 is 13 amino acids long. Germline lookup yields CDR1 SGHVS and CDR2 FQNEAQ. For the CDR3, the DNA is TGTGCCAGCAGCTCAAAGATCAATCAGCCCCAGCATTTT. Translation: CASSSKINQPQHF.

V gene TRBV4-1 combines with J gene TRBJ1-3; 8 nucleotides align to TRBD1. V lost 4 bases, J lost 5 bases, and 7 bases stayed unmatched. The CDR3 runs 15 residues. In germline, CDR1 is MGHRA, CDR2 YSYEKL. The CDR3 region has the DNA TGCGCCAGCAGCCTCGGGGCAGGGGGCCGAAACACCATATATTTT. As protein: CASSLGAGGRNTIYF.

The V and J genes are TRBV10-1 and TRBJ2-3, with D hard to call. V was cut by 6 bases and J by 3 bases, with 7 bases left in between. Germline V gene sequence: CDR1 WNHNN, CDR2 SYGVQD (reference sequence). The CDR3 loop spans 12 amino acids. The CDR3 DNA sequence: TGCGCCAGCAGAATAGGGACAGATACGCAGTATTTT. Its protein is CASRIGTDTQYF.

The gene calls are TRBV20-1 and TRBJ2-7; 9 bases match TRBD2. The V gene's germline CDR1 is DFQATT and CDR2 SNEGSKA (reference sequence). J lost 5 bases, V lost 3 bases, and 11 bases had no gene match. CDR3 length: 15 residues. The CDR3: CSASSGTSLSDEQYF. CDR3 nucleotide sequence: TGCAGTGCTAGTTCCGGGACTAGCTTATCCGACGAGCAGTACTTC.

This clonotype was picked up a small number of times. CDR3 DNA sequence: TGTGCCAGCAGTAGACAGGTCTACGAGCAGTACTTC. Protein product: CASSRQVYEQYF. The rearrangement joins TRBV2 to TRBJ2-7; D might be TRBD1 (6 bases). Trimming cost V 5 bases and J 3 bases, with 8 bases left between them. CDR3 length: 12 amino acids. CDR1 is SNHLY, CDR2 FYNNEI, per germline.

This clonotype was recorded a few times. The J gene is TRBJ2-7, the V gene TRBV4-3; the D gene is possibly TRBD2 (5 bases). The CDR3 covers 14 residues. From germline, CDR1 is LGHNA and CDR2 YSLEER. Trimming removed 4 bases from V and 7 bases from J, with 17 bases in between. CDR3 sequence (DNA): TGCGCCAGCAGCCCCCAAACCGGGGATTGGGAGCAGTACTTC. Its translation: CASSPQTGDWEQYF.

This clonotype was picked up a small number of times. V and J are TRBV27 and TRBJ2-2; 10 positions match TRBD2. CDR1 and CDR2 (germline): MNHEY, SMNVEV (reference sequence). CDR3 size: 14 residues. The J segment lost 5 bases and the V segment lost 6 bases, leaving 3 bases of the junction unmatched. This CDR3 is CASRAGGRTGELFF. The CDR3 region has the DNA TGTGCCAGCAGAGCGGGAGGGCGGACCGGGGAGCTGTTTTTT.

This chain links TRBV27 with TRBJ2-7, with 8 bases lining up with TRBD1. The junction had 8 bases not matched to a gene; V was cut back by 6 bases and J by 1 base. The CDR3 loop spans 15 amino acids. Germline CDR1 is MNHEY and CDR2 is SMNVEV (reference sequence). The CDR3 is CASSGQGSRSYEQYF. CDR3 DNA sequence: TGTGCCAGCAGCGGACAGGGCTCACGATCCTACGAGCAGTACTTC.

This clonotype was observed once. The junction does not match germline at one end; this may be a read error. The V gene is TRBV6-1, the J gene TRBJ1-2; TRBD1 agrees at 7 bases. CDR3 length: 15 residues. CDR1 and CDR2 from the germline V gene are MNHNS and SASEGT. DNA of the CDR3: TGTGCCAGCAGAGAAGGACAGGTCGAAGGTATTGGCTACACCTTC. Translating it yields CASREGQVEGIGYTF.

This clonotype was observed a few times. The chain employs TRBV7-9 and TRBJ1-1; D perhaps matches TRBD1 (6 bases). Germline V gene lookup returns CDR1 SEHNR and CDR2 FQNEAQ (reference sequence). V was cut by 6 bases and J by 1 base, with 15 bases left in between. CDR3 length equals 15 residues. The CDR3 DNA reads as TGTGCCAGCAGTATCACAGGGAGCAGGAACACTGAAGCTTTCTTT. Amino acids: CASSITGSRNTEAFF.

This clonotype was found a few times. CDR3 amino acids: CASSLRGQGISGYGYTF. In DNA form, the CDR3 reads TGTGCCAGCAGCTTACGGGGACAGGGAATCAGTGGGTATGGCTACACCTTC. This chain joins TRBV28 and TRBJ1-2; 9 bases fit TRBD1. This CDR3 contains 17 residues. Germline assignment: CDR1 MDHEN and CDR2 SYDVKM. V shed 6 bases and J 5 bases; nucleotides not matched to a gene: 16.

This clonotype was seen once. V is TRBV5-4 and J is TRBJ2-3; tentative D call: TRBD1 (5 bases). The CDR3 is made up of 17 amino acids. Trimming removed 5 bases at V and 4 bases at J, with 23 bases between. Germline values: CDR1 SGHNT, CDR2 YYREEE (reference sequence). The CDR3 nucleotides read TGTGCCAGCAGTCCCGGCGGCTTGGCAGGGATATCAGATACGCAGTATTTT. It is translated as CASSPGGLAGISDTQYF.

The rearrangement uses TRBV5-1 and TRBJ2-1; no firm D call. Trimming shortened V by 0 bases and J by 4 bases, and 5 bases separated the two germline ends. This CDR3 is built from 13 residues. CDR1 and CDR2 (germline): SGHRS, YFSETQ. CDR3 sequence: CASSLDGYNEQFF. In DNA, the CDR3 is TGCGCCAGCAGCTTGGACGGTTACAATGAGCAGTTCTTC. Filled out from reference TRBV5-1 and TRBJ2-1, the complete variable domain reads KAGVTQTPRYLIKTRGQQVTLSCSPISGHRSVSWYQQTPGQGLQFLFEYFSETQRNKGNFPGRFSGRQFSNSRSEMNVSTLELGDSALYLCASSLDGYNEQFFGPGTRLTVL.

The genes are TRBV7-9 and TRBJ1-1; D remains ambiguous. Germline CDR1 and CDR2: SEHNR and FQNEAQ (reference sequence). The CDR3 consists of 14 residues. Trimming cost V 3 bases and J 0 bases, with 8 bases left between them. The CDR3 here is CASSFLLMNTEAFF. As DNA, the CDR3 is TGTGCCAGCAGCTTCCTTTTAATGAACACTGAAGCTTTCTTT.

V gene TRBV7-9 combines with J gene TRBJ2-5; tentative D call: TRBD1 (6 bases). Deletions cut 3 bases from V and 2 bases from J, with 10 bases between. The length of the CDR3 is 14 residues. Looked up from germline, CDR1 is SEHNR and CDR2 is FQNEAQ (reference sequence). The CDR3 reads CASSFRGRQETQYF. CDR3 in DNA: TGTGCCAGCAGCTTCAGGGGACGGCAAGAGACCCAGTACTTC.

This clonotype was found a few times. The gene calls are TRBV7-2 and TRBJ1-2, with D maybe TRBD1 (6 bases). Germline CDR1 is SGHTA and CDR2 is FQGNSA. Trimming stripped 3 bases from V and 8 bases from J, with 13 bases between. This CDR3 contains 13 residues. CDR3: CASSFRAGDGYTF. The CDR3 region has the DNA TGTGCCAGCAGCTTTAGGGCAGGGGACGGCTACACCTTC.

This chain's CDR3 is CSARDLGQYNSPLHF. As DNA, the CDR3 is TGCAGTGCTAGAGATCTTGGACAGTATAATTCACCCCTCCACTTT. The chain couples TRBV20-1 to TRBJ1-6; tentative D call: TRBD1 (6 bases). This CDR3 is 15 amino acids long. Looked up from germline, CDR1 is DFQATT and CDR2 is SNEGSKA (reference sequence). V gave up 0 bases and J gave up 4 bases, with 10 bases separating them.

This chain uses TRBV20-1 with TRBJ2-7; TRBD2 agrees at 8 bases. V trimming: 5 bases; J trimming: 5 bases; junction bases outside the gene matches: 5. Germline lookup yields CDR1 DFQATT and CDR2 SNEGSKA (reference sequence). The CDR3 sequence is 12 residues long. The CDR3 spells CSASGTSDEQYF. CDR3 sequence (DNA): TGCAGTGCTTCCGGGACTAGTGACGAGCAGTACTTC.

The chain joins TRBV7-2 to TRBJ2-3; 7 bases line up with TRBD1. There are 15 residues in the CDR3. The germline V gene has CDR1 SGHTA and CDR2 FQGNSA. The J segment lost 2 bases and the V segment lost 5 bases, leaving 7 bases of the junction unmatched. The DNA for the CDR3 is TGTGCCAGCAGCAAAGACAGGGCAATCACAGATACGCAGTATTTT. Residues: CASSKDRAITDTQYF.

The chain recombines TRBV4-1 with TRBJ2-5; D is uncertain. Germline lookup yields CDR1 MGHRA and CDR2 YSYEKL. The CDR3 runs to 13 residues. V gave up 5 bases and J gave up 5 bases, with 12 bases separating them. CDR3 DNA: TGCGCCAGCAGCAAAGCAGTTTTGGAGACCCAGTACTTC. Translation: CASSKAVLETQYF.

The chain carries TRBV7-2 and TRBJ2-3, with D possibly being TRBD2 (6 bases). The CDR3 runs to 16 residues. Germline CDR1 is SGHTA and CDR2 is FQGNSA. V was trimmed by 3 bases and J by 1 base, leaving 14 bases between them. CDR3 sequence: CASSFRGGGGTDTQYF. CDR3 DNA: TGTGCCAGCAGCTTCCGGGGAGGTGGTGGCACAGATACGCAGTATTTT. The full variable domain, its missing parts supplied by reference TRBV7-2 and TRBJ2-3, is GAGVSQSPSNKVTEKGKDVELRCDPISGHTALYWYRQSLGQGLEFLIYFQGNSAPDKSGLPSDRFSAERTGGSVSTLTIQRTQQEDSAVYLCASSFRGGGGTDTQYFGPGTRLTVL.

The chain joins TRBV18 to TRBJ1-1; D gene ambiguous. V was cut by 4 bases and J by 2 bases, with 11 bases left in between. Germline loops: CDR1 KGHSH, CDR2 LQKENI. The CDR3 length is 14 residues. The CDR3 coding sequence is TGTGCCAGCTCACAGGACCAAGTCAACACTGAAGCTTTCTTT. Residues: CASSQDQVNTEAFF. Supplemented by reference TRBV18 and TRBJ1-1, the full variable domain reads NAGVMQNPRHLVRRRGQEARLRCSPMKGHSHVYWYRQLPEEGLKFMVYLQKENIIDESGMPKERFSAEFPKEGPSILRIQQVVRGDSAAYFCASSQDQVNTEAFFGQGTRLTVV.

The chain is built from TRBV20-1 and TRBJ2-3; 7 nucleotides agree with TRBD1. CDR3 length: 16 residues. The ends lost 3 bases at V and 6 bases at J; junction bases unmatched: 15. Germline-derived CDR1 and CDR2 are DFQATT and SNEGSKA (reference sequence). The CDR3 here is CSARGQRRDRVDTQYF. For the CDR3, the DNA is TGCAGTGCTAGGGGACAGAGGAGAGACCGGGTCGATACGCAGTATTTT.